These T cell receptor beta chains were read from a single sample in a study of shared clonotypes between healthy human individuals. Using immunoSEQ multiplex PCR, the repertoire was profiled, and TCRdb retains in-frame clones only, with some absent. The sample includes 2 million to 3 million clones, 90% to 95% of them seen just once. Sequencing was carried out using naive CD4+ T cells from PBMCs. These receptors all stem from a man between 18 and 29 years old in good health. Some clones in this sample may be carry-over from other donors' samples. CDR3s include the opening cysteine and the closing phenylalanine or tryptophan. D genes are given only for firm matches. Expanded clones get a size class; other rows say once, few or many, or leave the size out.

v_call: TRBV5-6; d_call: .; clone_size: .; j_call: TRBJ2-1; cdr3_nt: TGTGCCAGCAGCGACCGGGGGCAGGGGGTGTACAATGAGCAGTTCTTC; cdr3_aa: CASSDRGQGVYNEQFF
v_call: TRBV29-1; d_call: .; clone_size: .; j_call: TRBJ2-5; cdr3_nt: TGCAGCGTTAGCGGGTTTATGGGAGAGACCCAGTACTTC; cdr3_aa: CSVSGFMGETQYF
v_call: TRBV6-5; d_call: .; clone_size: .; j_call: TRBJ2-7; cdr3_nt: TGTGCCAGCAGTCCAAAGAGTGGATACTCCTACGAGCAGTACTTC; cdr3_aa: CASSPKSGYSYEQYF
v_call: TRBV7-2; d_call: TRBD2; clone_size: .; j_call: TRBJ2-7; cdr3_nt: TGTGCCAGCAGCTTAATCAGGGCTAGCGGATCCTACGAGCAGTACTTC; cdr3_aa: CASSLIRASGSYEQYF
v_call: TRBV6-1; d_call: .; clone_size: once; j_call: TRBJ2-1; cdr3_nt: TGTGCCAGCAGTGGTACCGGGACTTGGCCCTACAATGAGCAGTTCTTC; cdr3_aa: CASSGTGTWPYNEQFF
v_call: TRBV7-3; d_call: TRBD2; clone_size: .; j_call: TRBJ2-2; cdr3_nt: TGTGCCAGCAGCTCCCGCCGGGGGGGCTCGAGCGGGGAGCTGTTTTTT; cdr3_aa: CASSSRRGGSSGELFF
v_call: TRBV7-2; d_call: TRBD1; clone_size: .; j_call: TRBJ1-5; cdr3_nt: TGTGCCAGCAGCTTAGTTGGGACAGCGAATCAGCCCCAGCATTTT; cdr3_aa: CASSLVGTANQPQHF
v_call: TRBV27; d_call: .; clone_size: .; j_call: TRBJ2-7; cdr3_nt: TGTGCCAGCAGTTTATCTCCGGTGAGGCTACGAGAGCAGTACTTC; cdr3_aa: CASSLSPVRLREQYF
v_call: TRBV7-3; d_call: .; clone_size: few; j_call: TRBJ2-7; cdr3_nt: TGTGCCAGCAGCCGTACAAGGGTGAGGTCCAACTACGAGCAGTACTTC; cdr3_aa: CASSRTRVRSNYEQYF
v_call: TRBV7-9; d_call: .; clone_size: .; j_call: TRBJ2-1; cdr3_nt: TGTGCCAGCAGCCCCCACTCTGGGGGCTCCTACAATGAGCAGTTCTTC; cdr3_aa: CASSPHSGGSYNEQFF
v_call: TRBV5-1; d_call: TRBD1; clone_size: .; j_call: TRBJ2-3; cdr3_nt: TGCGCCAGCAGGTTTACAGGGGGCGCGGGAGATACGCAGTATTTT; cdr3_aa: CASRFTGGAGDTQYF
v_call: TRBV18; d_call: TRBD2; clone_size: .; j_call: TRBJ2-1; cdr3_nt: TGTGCCAGCTCACCACCCTCTAGCGGGAGACTTTATGAGCAGTTCTTC; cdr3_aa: CASSPPSSGRLYEQFF
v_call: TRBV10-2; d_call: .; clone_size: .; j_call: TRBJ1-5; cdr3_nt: TGCGCCAGCACCGACATATATAGCAATCAGCCCCAGCATTTT; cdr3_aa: CASTDIYSNQPQHF
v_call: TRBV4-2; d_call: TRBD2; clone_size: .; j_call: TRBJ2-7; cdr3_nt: TGTGCCAGCAGCTACAAGCGGGCTAGCGGGAGCTACGAGCAGTACTTC; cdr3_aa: CASSYKRASGSYEQYF
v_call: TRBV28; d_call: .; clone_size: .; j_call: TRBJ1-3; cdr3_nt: TGTGCCAGCAGTTTCTGGACGGGAGGAAACACCATATATTTT; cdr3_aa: CASSFWTGGNTIYF
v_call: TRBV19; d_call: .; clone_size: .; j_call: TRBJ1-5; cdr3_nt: TGTGCCAGTAGTATAGCCCCGAGATATAGCAATCAGCCCCAGCATTTT; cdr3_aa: CASSIAPRYSNQPQHF
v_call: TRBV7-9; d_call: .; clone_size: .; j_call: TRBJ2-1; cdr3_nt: TGTGCCAGCAGCGGGACTTCCCGGGGTAATGAGCAGTTCTTC; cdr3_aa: CASSGTSRGNEQFF
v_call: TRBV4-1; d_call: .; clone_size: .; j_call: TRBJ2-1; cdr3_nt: TGCGCCAGCAGCCAAGATGGGGGGATAAGGAACCAGTTCTTC; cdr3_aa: CASSQDGGIRNQFF
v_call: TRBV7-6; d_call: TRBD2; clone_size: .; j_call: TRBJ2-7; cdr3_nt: TGTGCCAGCAGCTTATTAGGGACTAGCGGGCTTGCGAGCTCCTACGAGCAGTACTTC; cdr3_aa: CASSLLGTSGLASSYEQYF
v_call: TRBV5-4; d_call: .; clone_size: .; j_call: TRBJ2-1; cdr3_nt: TGTGCCAGCAGCACCTCCCTAGTTGTATCCTACAATGAGCAGTTCTTC; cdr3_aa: CASSTSLVVSYNEQFF
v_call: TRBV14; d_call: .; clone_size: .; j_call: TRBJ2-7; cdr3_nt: TGTGCCAGCAGCCAAGGTCTTAAGATCTACGAGCAGTACTTC; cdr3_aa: CASSQGLKIYEQYF
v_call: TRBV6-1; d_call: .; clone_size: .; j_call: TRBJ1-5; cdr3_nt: TGTGCCAGCAGCAAAACAAGCCTTAATCAGCCCCAGCATTTT; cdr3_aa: CASSKTSLNQPQHF
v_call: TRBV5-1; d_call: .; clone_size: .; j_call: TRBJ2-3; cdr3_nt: TGCGCCAGCAGCTTGGCTTGGGCCGACACAGATACGCAGTATTTT; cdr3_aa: CASSLAWADTDTQYF
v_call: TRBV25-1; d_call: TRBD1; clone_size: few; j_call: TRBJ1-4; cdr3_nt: TGTGCCAGCAGTGGGGGACAGGGACCGTTTTTT; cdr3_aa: CASSGGQGPFF
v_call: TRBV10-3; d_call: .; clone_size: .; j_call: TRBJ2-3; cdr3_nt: TGTGCCATCAGTGAACAGGCAGATACGCAGTATTTT; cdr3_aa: CAISEQADTQYF
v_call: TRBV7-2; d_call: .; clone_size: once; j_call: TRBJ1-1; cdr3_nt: TGTGCCAGCAACCTATACCGGAAGGGAGAAGCTTTCTTT; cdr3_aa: CASNLYRKGEAFF
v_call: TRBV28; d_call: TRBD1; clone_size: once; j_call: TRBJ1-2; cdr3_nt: TGTGCCAGCAGCGCGACAGGGAGGGGTTACTATGGCTACACCTTC; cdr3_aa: CASSATGRGYYGYTF
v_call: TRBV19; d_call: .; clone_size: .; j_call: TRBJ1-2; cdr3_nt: TGTGCCAGTAGTATCGCGGGGATTTTCTATGGCTACACCTTC; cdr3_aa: CASSIAGIFYGYTF